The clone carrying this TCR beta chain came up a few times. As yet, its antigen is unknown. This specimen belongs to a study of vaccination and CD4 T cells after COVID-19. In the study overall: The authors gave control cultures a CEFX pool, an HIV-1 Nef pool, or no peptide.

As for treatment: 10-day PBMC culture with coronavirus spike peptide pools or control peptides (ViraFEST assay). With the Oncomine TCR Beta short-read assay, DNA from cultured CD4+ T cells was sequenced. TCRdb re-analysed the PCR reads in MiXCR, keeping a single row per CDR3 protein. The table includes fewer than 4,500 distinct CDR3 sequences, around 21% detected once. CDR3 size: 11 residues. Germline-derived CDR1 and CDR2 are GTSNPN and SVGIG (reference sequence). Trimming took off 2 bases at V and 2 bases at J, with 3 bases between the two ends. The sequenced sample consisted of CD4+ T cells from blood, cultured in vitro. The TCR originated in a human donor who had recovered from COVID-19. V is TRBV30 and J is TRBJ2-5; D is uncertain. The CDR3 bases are TGTGCCTGGAGTCGACAAGAGACCCAGTACTTC. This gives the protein CAWSRQETQYF.